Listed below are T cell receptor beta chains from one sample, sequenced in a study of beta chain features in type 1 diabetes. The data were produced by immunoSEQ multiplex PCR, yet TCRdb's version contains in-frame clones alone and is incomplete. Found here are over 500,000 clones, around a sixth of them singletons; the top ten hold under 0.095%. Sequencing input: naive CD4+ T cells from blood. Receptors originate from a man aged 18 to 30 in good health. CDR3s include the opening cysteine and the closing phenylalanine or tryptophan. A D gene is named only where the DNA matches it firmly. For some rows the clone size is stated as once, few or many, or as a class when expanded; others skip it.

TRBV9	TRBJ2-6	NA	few	CASSALAGFSGANVLTF	TGTGCCAGCAGCGCCCTGGCCGGGTTCTCTGGGGCCAACGTCCTGACTTTC
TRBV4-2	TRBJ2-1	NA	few	CASSLTGKLKRDEQFF	TGTGCCAGCAGCCTTACGGGGAAGCTTAAACGGGATGAGCAGTTCTTC
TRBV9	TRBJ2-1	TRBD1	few	CASGAEVTGGNEQFF	TGTGCCAGCGGGGCGGAAGTAACAGGGGGCAATGAGCAGTTCTTC
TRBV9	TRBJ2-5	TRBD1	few	CASSAWDSKETQYF	TGTGCCAGCAGTGCCTGGGACAGCAAAGAGACCCAGTACTTC
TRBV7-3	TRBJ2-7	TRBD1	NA	CASSSGTGPTTKQYF	TGTGCCAGCAGCTCGGGGACAGGGCCCACTACGAAGCAGTACTTC
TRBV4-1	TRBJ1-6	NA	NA	CASSTGWNRETPLHF	TGCGCCAGCAGCACAGGTTGGAACAGGGAGACACCCCTCCACTTT
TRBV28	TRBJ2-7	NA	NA	CATLRGRAGEQYF	TGTGCCACCCTAAGGGGGAGGGCCGGGGAGCAGTACTTC
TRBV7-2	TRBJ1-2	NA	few	CASSLLTTGYYGYTF	TGTGCCAGCAGCTTGCTGACGACAGGCTACTATGGCTACACCTTC
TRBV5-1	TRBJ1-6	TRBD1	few	CASSSDRGPSPLHF	TGCGCCAGCAGCTCAGACAGGGGGCCTTCACCCCTCCACTTT
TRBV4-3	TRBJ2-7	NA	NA	CASSRVGATYEQYF	TGCGCCAGCAGCCGTGTGGGCGCCACCTACGAGCAGTACTTC
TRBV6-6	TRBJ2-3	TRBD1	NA	CASRGRQGADTQYF	TGTGCCAGCAGGGGTAGACAGGGGGCAGATACGCAGTATTTT
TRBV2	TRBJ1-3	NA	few	CASSPGESDNTIYF	TGTGCCAGCAGCCCTGGGGAAAGTGACAACACCATATATTTT
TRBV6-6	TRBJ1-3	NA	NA	CASRRQNSGNTIYF	TGTGCCAGCAGACGACAGAACTCTGGAAACACCATATATTTT
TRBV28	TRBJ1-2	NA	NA	CASSNPRHYGYTF	TGTGCCAGCAGCAATCCCCGACACTATGGCTACACCTTC
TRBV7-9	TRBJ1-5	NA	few	CASSLEGSNQPQHF	TGTGCCAGCAGCTTAGAGGGTAGCAATCAGCCCCAGCATTTT
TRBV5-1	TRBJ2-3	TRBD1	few	CASSAPTGAKDTQYF	TGCGCCAGCAGCGCGCCGACAGGGGCTAAAGATACGCAGTATTTT
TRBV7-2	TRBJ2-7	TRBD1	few	CASSLAQGAHSYEQYF	TGTGCCAGCAGCTTAGCGCAGGGGGCCCATTCCTACGAGCAGTACTTC
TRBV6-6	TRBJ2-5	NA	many	CASSGLETQYF	TGTGCCAGCAGCGGACTGGAGACCCAGTACTTC
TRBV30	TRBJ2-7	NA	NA	CAWRSPYEQYF	TGTGCCTGGAGGTCCCCCTACGAGCAGTACTTC
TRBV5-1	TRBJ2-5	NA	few	CASSSTGPETQYF	TGCGCCAGCAGCTCGACGGGGCCGGAGACCCAGTACTTC
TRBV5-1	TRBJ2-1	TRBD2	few	CASSPGLAGGASYNEQFF	TGCGCCAGCAGCCCGGGACTAGCGGGAGGGGCGTCCTACAATGAGCAGTTCTTC
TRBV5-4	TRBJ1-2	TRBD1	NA	CASSPGTAHGYTF	TGTGCCAGCAGCCCGGGGACAGCCCATGGCTACACCTTC
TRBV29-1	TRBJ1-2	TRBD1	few	CSVGTGGGSDGYTF	TGCAGCGTTGGGACAGGGGGTGGGTCGGACGGCTACACCTTC
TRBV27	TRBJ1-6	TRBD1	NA	CASSPGDRGGYSPLHF	TGTGCCAGCAGTCCTGGGGACAGGGGAGGGTATTCACCCCTCCACTTT
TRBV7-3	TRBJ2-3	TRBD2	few	CASSSLGLAGGLGTDTQYF	TGTGCCAGCAGCTCTTTGGGACTAGCGGGGGGGCTGGGCACAGATACGCAGTATTTT
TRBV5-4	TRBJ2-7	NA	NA	CASSPARLTDEQYF	TGTGCCAGCAGCCCGGCCAGATTGACAGACGAGCAGTACTTC
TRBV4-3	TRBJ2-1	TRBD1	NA	CASSRYGQGVNNEQFF	TGCGCCAGCAGCCGCTATGGACAGGGGGTTAACAATGAGCAGTTCTTC
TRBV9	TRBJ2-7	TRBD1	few	CASSVGYGTGPYEQYF	TGTGCCAGCAGCGTAGGGTATGGGACAGGGCCCTACGAGCAGTACTTC
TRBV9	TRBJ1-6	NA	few	CASSNQGGAYNSPLHF	TGTGCCAGCAGCAACCAGGGTGGCGCTTACAATTCACCCCTCCACTTT
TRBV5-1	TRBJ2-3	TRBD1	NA	CAGSEGAGTDTQYF	TGCGCCGGCTCAGAGGGGGCAGGCACAGATACGCAGTATTTT
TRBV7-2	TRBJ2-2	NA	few	CASSPREKGNTGELFF	TGTGCCAGCAGCCCCCGGGAGAAGGGGAACACCGGGGAGCTGTTTTTT
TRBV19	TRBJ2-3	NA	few	CASSIGPGQLRADTQYF	TGTGCCAGTAGTATAGGACCGGGACAACTCAGGGCAGATACGCAGTATTTT
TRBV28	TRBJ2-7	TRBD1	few	CASRTGGDSYEQYF	TGTGCCAGCAGGACAGGGGGGGACTCCTACGAGCAGTACTTC
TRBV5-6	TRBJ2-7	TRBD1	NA	CASSSGQGPSYEQYF	TGTGCCAGCAGCTCCGGACAGGGACCTTCCTACGAGCAGTACTTC
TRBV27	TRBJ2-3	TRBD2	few	CASSSEGAGEADTQYF	TGTGCCAGCAGTTCAGAAGGAGCGGGAGAGGCAGATACGCAGTATTTT
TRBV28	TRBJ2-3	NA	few	CASSSIPLSDTQYF	TGTGCCAGCAGTTCAATCCCTTTATCGGATACGCAGTATTTT
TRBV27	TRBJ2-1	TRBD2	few	CASSRTPGTTHFNEQFF	TGTGCCAGCAGCAGAACCCCCGGGACTACCCATTTCAATGAGCAGTTCTTC
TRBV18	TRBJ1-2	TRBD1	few	CASSPWTGEIGGYTF	TGTGCCAGCTCCCCTTGGACAGGGGAGATTGGGGGCTACACCTTC
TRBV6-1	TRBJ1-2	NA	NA	CASLLGVDYGYTF	TGTGCCAGTCTTCTTGGGGTAGACTATGGCTACACCTTC
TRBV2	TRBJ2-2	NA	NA	CASSEGGANTGELFF	TGTGCCAGCAGTGAGGGCGGGGCAAACACCGGGGAGCTGTTTTTT
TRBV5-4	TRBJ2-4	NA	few	CASSPKADLAKNIQYF	TGTGCCAGCAGCCCCAAGGCGGACTTAGCCAAAAACATTCAGTACTTC
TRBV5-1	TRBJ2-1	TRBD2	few	CASINSRLAGGENNNEQFF	TGCGCCAGCATCAATAGTAGGCTAGCGGGGGGAGAAAACAACAATGAGCAGTTCTTC
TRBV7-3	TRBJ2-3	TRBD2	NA	CASSTSGSTDTQYF	TGTGCCAGCAGCACTAGCGGAAGCACAGATACGCAGTATTTT